The source of this T cell receptor beta chain is a study of T cells expressing NK-cell markers. General study points: Dominant NKG2C+ clonotypes in roughly 6 donors made up roughly 1.0-7.0% of CD8+ T cells.

About this clonotype: What it binds is unknown.

Researchers built TCR beta cDNA using 5'RACE template switching with UMIs. TCRdb re-called the 5' RACE reads and shows each CDR3 protein once, DNA omitted. In total, the table holds roughly 150,000 distinct CDR3 sequences. This CDR3 region has 17 residues. The germline V gene has CDR1 LNHNV and CDR2 YYDKDF (reference sequence). This chain connects TRBV15 to TRBJ2-4. Source material: blood T cells: a sorted CD56 or NKG2C T cell subset, CD4+ or CD8+ T cells, or bulk PBMC T cells (not recorded which). The source is a man aged 18-69 years in good health. Here the CDR3 reads CATSRDTLKLAKNIQYF.